One T cell receptor beta chain is described in this entry. Its antigen is undetermined. The record originates from a study of T-cell memory formation after mild COVID-19. TCRdb ran MiXCR on the 5' RACE reads and lists one entry per CDR3 protein. Among around 410,000 distinct CDR3 sequences listed, around a quarter were seen once. With 5 bases removed from V and 0 bases from J, the gap between germline ends came to 12 bases. There are 15 residues in the CDR3. Germline CDR1 and CDR2: LNHNV and YYDKDF (reference sequence). Study-wide results and limits: A second wave expanding day 15 to 37 was CD4+-biased; contracting clones were balanced.

V gene TRBV15 combines with J gene TRBJ2-3; D not certain. The material sequenced was PBMCs or a T cell subset sorted from them (not recorded which). This TCR was recovered from an adult woman who had mild COVID-19 (a few samples of this study predate the infection). Cell type and time point are not known. The chain's CDR3 is CATSELGISTDTQYF. CDR3 coding DNA: TGTGCCACCAGCGAACTCGGAATTAGCACAGATACGCAGTATTTT.